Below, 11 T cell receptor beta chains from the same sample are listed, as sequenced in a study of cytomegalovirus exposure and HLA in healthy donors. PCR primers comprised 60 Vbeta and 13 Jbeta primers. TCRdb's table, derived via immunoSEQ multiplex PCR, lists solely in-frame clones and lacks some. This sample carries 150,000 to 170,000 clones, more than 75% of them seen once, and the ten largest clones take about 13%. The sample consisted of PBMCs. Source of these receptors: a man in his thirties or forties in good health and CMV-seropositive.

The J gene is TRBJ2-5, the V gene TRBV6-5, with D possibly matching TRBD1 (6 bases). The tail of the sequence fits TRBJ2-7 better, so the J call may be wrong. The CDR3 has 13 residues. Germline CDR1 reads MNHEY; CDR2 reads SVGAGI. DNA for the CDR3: TGTGCCAGCAGTAGAACAGGGAACCACGAGCAGTACTTC. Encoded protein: CASSRTGNHEQYF.

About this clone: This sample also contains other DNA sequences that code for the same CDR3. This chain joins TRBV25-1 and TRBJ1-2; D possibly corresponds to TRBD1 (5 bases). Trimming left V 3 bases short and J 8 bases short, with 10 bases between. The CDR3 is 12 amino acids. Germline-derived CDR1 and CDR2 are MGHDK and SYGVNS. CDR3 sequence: CASSEGGGGYTF. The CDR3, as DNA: TGTGCCAGCAGTGAGGGGGGTGGAGGCTACACCTTC.

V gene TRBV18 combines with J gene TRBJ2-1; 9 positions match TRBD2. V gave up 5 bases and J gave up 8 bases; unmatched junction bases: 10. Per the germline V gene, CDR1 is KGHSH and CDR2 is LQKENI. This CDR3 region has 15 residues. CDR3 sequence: CASSGIAGDSDEQFF. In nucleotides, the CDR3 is TGTGCCAGCTCAGGAATAGCGGGAGACAGCGATGAGCAGTTCTTC.

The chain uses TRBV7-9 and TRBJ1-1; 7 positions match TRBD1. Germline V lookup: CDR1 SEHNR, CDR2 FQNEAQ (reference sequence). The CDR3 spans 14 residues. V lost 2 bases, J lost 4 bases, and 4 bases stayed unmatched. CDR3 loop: CASSLSRDSTEAFF. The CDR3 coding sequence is TGTGCCAGCAGCTTATCCCGGGACAGCACTGAAGCTTTCTTT.

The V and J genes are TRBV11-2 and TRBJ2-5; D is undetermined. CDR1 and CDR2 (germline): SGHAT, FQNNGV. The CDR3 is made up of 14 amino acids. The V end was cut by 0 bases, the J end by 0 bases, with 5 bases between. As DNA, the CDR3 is TGTGCCAGCAGCTTAGACAGAAACCAAGAGACCCAGTACTTC. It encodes CASSLDRNQETQYF.

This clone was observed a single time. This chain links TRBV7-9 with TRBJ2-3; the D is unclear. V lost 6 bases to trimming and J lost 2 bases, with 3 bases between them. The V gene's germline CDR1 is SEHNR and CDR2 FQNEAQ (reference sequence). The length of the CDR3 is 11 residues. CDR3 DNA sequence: TGTGCCAGCAGGGCCACAGATACGCAGTATTTT. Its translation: CASRATDTQYF.

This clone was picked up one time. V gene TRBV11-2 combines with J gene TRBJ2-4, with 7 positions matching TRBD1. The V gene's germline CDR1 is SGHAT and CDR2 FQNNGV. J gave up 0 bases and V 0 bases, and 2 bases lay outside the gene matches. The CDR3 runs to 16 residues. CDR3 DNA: TGTGCCAGCAGCTTAGAGTACAGGGGAGCCAAAAACATTCAGTACTTC. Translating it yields CASSLEYRGAKNIQYF.

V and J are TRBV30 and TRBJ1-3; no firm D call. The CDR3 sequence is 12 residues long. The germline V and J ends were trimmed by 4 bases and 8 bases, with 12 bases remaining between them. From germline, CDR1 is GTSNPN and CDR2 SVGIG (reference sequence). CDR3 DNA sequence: TGTGCCTGGAAATGGACCGGGGACACCATATATTTT. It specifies CAWKWTGDTIYF.

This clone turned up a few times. CDR3 amino acids: CASSPTSGNYNEQFF. Written as DNA, the CDR3 is TGTGCCAGCAGCCCGACTAGCGGGAACTACAATGAGCAGTTCTTC. The chain links TRBV11-2 to TRBJ2-1; 11 bases are shared with TRBD2. The CDR3 consists of 15 residues. Trimming took 5 bases from V and 3 from J; bases not matched to a gene: 3. From germline, CDR1 is SGHAT and CDR2 FQNNGV.

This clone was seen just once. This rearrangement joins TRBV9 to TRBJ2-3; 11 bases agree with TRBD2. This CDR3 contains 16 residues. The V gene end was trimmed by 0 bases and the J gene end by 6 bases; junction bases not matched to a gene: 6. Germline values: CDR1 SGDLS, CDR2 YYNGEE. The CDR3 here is CASSVGGSGRADTQYF. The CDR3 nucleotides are TGTGCCAGCAGCGTAGGAGGTAGCGGGAGGGCCGATACGCAGTATTTT. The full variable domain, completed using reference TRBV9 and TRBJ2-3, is DSGVTQTPKHLITATGQRVTLRCSPRSGDLSVYWYQQSLDQGLQFLIQYYNGEERAKGNILERFSAQQFPDLHSELNLSSLELGDSALYFCASSVGGSGRADTQYFGPGTRLTVL.

CDR3 sequence: CASSLTGGTGNTIYF. For the CDR3, the DNA is TGTGCCAGCAGCCTTACAGGGGGCACTGGAAACACCATATATTTT. V usage is TRBV11-2 and J usage is TRBJ1-3; TRBD1 aligns across 9 bases. V shed 5 bases and J 2 bases; nucleotides not matched to a gene: 4. This CDR3 is built from 15 residues. The germline V gene encodes CDR1 SGHAT and CDR2 FQNNGV.